This T cell receptor (beta chain) was obtained from a study of T cells in tumors after PD-1 blockade. Study-wide background: During anti-PD-1 treatment, some patients continued daily vismodegib 150 mg.

Libraries were prepared by immunoSEQ multiplex PCR; TCRdb keeps only in-frame clonotypes and omits some of them. The sample has roughly 50,000 clones; 81% are singletons. The length of the CDR3 is 16 residues. CDR1 and CDR2 from the germline V gene are SGHRS and YFSETQ. J was trimmed by 5 bases and V by 4 bases; bases with no gene match: 13. The rearrangement links TRBV5-1 to TRBJ2-7; 9 bases are shared with TRBD2. Material: PBMCs, obtained before anti-PD-1 treatment. The sequence derives from a human donor with basal cell carcinoma. The CDR3 coding sequence is TGCGCCAGCAGCCCCGGACTAGCGCGGGTTCAGGACGAGCAGTACTTC. Protein: CASSPGLARVQDEQYF.